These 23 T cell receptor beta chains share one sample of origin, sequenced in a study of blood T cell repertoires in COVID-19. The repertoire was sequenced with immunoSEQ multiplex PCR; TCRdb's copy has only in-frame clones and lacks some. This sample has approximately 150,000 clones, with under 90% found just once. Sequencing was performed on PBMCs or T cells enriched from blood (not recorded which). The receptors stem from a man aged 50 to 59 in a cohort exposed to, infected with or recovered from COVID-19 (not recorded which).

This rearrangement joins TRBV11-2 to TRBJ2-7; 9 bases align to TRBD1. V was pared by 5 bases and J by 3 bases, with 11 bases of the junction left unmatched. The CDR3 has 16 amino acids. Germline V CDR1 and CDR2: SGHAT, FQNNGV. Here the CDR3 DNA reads TGTGCCAGCAGCCCCGTTCTTGGGACAGGGATCTACGAGCAGTACTTC. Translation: CASSPVLGTGIYEQYF.

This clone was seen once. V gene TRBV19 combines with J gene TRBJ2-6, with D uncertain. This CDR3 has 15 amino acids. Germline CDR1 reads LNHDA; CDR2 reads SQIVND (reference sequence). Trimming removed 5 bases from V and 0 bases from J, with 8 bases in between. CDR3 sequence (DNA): TGTGCCAGTAGTCCCCGAGGCTCTGGGGCCAACGTCCTGACTTTC. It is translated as CASSPRGSGANVLTF.

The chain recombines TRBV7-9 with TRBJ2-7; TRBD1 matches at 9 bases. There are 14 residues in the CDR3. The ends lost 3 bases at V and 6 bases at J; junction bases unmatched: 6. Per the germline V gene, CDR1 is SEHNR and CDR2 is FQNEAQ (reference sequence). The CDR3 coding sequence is TGTGCCAGCAGCTTGGGACAGGGAAGCCGCGAGCAGTACTTC. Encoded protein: CASSLGQGSREQYF.

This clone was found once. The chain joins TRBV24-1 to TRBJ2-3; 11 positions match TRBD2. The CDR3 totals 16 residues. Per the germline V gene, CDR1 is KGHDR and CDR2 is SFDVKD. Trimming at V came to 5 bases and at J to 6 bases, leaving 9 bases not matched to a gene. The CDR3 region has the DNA TGTGCCACCAGTGGGAAACTAGCGGGAGATTCGGATACGCAGTATTTT. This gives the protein CATSGKLAGDSDTQYF.

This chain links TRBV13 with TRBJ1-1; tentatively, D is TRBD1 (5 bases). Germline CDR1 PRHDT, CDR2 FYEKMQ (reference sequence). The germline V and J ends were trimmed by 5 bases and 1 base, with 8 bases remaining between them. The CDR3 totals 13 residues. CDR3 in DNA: TGTGCCAGCAGCCCTCAGGGGAACACTGAAGCTTTCTTT. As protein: CASSPQGNTEAFF.

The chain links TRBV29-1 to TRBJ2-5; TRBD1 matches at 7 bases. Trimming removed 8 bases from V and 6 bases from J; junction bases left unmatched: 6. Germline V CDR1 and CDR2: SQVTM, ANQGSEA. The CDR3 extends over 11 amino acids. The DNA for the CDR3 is TGCAGCACCCACAGGGGAAAGACCCAGTACTTC. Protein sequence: CSTHRGKTQYF.

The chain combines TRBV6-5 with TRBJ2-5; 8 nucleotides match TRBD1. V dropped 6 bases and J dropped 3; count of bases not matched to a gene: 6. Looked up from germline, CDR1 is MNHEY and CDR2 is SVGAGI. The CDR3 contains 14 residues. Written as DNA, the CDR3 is TGTGCCAGCAGCCCCGACAGGGGAGAAGAGACCCAGTACTTC. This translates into CASSPDRGEETQYF.

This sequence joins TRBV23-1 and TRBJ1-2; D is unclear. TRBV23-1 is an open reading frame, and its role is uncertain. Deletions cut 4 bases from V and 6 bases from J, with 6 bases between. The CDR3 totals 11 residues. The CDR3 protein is CASSLIHGYTF. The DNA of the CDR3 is TGCGCCAGCAGTCTTATCCATGGCTACACCTTC.

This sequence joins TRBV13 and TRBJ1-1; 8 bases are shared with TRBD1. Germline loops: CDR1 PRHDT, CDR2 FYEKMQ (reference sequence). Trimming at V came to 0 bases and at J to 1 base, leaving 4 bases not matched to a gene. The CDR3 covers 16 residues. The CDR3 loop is CASSLGAGTGNTEAFF. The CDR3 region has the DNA TGTGCCAGCAGCTTAGGGGCCGGGACAGGGAACACTGAAGCTTTCTTT.

DNA for the CDR3: TGTGCCAGCAGCCCCAGCGGCAGCAATCAGCCCCAGCATTTT. As protein: CASSPSGSNQPQHF. This chain connects TRBV3-1 (or the pseudogene TRBV3-2) to TRBJ1-5, with no clear D. The CDR3 is 14 amino acids. Trimming pared 4 bases from V and 1 base from J, leaving 8 bases between. Germline-derived CDR1 and CDR2 are LGHDT and YNNKEL (reference sequence).

The CDR3 DNA reads TGTGCCAGCAGCTTGGTGGCCAGGGGACCCTGGGGGACTGAAGCTTTCTTT. It codes for CASSLVARGPWGTEAFF. This chain connects TRBV13 to TRBJ1-1; possibly TRBD1 for D (6 bases). The length of the CDR3 is 17 residues. With 3 bases removed from V and 5 bases from J, the gap between germline ends came to 22 bases. Germline CDR1 is PRHDT and CDR2 is FYEKMQ (reference sequence).

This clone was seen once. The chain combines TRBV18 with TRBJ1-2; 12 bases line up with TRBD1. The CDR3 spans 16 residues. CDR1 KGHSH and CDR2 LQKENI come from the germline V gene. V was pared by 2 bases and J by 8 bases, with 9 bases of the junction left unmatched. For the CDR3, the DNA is TGTGCCAGCTCACCAGAGGGACAGGGGGCCCCTTACGGCTACACCTTC. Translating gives CASSPEGQGAPYGYTF.

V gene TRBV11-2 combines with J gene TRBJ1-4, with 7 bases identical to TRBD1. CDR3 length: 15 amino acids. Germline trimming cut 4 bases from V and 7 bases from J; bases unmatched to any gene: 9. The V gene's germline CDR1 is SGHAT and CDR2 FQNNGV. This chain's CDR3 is CASSSLEGASEKLFF. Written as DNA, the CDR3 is TGTGCCAGCAGCTCCCTGGAGGGGGCGAGTGAAAAACTGTTTTTT. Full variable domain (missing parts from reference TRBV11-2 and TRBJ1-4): EAGVAQSPRYKIIEKRQSVAFWCNPISGHATLYWYQQILGQGPKLLIQFQNNGVVDDSQLPKDRFSAERLKGVDSTLKIQPAKLEDSAVYLCASSSLEGASEKLFFGSGTQLSVL.

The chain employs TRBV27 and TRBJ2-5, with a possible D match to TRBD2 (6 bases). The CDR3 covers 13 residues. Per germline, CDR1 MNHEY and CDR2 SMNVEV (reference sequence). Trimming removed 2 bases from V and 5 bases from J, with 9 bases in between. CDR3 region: CASSLAGSETQYF. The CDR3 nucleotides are TGTGCCAGCAGTTTAGCGGGGTCGGAGACCCAGTACTTC.

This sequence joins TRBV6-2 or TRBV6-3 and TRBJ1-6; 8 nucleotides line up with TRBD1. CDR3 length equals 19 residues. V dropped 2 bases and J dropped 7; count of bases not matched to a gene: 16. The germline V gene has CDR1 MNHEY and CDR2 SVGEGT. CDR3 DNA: TGTGCCAGCAGTTACCCCGCGGTCCGGACAGGGTTTACAAATTCACCCCTCCACTTT. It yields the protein CASSYPAVRTGFTNSPLHF.

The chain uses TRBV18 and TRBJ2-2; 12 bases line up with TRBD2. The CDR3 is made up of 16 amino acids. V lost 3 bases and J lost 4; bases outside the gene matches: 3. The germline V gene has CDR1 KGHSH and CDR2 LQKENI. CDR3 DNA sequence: TGTGCCAGCTCACCCGGACTAGCGGGACCCACCGGGGAGCTGTTTTTT. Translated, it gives CASSPGLAGPTGELFF.

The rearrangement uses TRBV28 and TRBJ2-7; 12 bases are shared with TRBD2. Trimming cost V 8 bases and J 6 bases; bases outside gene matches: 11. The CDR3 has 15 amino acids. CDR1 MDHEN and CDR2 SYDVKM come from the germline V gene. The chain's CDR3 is CASDGLAGLGVEQYF. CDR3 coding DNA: TGTGCCAGCGACGGACTAGCGGGACTCGGCGTCGAGCAGTACTTC.

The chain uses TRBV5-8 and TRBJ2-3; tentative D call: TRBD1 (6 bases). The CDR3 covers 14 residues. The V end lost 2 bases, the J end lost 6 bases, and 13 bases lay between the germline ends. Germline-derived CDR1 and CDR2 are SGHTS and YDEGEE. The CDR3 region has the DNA TGTGCCAGCAGCTTTGGGACACTAACGGATACGCAGTATTTT. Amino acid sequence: CASSFGTLTDTQYF.

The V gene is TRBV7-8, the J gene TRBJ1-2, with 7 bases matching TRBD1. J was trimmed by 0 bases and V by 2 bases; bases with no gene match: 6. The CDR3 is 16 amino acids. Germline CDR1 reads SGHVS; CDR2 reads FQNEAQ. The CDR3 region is CASSLPRQGANYGYTF. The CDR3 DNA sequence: TGTGCCAGCAGCTTACCCCGACAGGGAGCTAACTATGGCTACACCTTC.

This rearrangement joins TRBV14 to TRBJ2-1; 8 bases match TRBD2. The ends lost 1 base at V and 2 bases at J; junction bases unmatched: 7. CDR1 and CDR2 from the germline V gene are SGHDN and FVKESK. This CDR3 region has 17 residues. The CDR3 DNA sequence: TGTGCCAGCAGCCAAGGGTACGGACTAGCCACCTACAATGAGCAGTTCTTC. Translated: CASSQGYGLATYNEQFF.

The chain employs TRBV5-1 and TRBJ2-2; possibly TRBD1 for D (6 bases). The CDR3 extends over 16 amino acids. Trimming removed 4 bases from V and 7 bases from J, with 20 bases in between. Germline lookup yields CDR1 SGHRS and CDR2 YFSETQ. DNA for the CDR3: TGCGCCAGCAGCAACCCCCAGGACAGAGGGATCGGGGAGCTGTTTTTT. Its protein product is CASSNPQDRGIGELFF.

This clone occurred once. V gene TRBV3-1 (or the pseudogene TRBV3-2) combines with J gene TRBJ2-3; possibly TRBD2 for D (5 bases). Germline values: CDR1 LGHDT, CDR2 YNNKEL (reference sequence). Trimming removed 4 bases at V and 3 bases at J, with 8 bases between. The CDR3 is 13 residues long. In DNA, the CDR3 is TGTGCCAGCAGCCTGAGGGAAACAGATACGCAGTATTTT. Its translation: CASSLRETDTQYF.

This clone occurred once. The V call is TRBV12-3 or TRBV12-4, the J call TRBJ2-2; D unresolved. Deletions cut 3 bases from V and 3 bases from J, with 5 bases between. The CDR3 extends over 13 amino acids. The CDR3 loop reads CASSFRYTGELFF. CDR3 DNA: TGTGCCAGCAGTTTTCGTTACACCGGGGAGCTGTTTTTT.